The entry below describes one TCR beta chain. The antigen it binds to is not known. One base away there is no much larger clone; base qualities are not given. This sample is drawn from a study of PD-L1 blockade in urothelial cancer (dated by TCRdb to 2016 to 2017). For the study in its entirety: Every patient began therapy at some point between 2013 and 2015 and was given atezolizumab 1,200 mg intravenously every 3 weeks. About 90% of the 29 patients were identified as males with urothelial cancer of bladder origin, and a prior smoking history was reported by 18 of 29 patients. An ECOG performance status of 0 or 1 was recorded for the patients, and 0 to 3 prior chemotherapy regimens had been received by the patients. Blood samples were analyzed 3 weeks after the start of treatment (second dose) and 6 weeks after the start of treatment. A median of roughly 140,000 T cells and 85,000 or so unique TCRs was obtained from blood samples, and a median clonality of 0.080 was observed. An exploratory multi-omic analysis was conducted of the somatic, immune and clinical correlates of response to PD-L1 blockade with atezolizumab in urothelial cancer. Pretreatment tumor samples, along with matched peripheral blood serially collected before and after atezolizumab treatment, were subjected to TCR sequencing. Progression-free survival longer than 6 months counted as durable clinical benefit, and TCR features were additionally tested against both progression-free and overall survival. In the same patients who had TCR sequencing, pretreatment tumors also underwent whole exome sequencing and RNA sequencing. About 10 patients achieved durable clinical benefit and 20 did not. Pretreatment blood TCR-seq was available for about 30 patients, at least one posttreatment blood collection was obtained for around 25 patients, and tumor TCR-seq was available for around 25 patients. Overall results and qualifications from the work: Patients with durable benefit showed greater expansion of tumor-associated TCR clones in peripheral blood 3 weeks after starting treatment (n of about 20, p = 0.022). Small sample size (n of about 30) and many exploratory analyses mean the results are intended to be hypothesis-generating. Improved progression-free and overall survival was associated with having pretreatment peripheral blood TCR clonality below the median.

The CDR3 sequence holds 15 residues, the cysteine and phenylalanine included. Solely the CDR3 DNA is kept, with 45 bases framed from the first base. Trimmed from V: 5 bases; trimmed from J: 5 bases; junction bases lacking a gene match: 9. From a lookup of the germline V gene (reference sequence), CDR1 and CDR2 are LNHNV and YYDKDF. To estimate absolute template abundance from read counts, synthetic TCR analog templates were spiked into each PCR. TCRbeta CDR3 regions were amplified from genomic DNA with bias-controlled V and J gene primers using the immunoSEQ assay. Sequencing of rearranged TCRbeta segments was performed at approximately 20X coverage. For the original study's pipeline: Clustering was used to correct sequencing errors, and CDR3s were annotated against IMGT so that V, D and J genes could be assigned. Downstream analyses used only productive TCRbeta rearrangements and left out out-of-frame or stop-codon sequences. Clonality was computed as one minus Shannon entropy normalized by the log of the number of unique productive sequences. Clones differing between time points or between blood and tumor were identified using Fisher's exact test with Benjamini-Hochberg correction, with an adjusted p below 0.01 applied as the threshold. The table was pulled from immuneACCESS by TCRdb, which kept in-frame rearrangements only. Such tables lose some clones; where checked, under half of the loss comes from unresolved V genes, and the rest has no known cause. Clone size and the V and J calls come from that table; the DNA yielded D and trimming. For this sample the table gives more than 40,000 clones, of which under 90% were detected only once. The ten largest make up approximately 15% of the sample.

Interpreted using the paper, the time point label stands for: peripheral blood 6 weeks after treatment start. The cohort included 29 patients with locally advanced or metastatic urothelial carcinoma who were treated at Memorial Sloan Kettering on a trial protocol. Peripheral blood mononuclear cells were collected pretreatment and during treatment, with between 1 and 8 total time points per patient. The Qiagen DNeasy Blood extraction kit was used to purify genomic DNA from total PBMCs and tumor samples. PBMCs were collected pretreatment and during treatment, and were isolated and stored as previously described.

Source: PBMCs, taken around atezolizumab (anti-PD-L1) treatment. The chain joins TRBV15 to TRBJ2-7; TRBD1 agrees with 10 junctional bases. This receptor was obtained from a man in his 60s with urothelial cancer. This receptor has the CDR3 CATSATGTGVDEQYF. The nucleotides read TGTGCCACCAGCGCCACCGGGACAGGGGTGGACGAGCAGTACTTC.